Shown below are 32 T cell receptor beta chains from a single sample sequenced in a study of shared clonotypes between healthy human individuals. Naive CD8 populations comprised CD45RO-negative cells positively selected for CCR7, excluding terminally differentiated effector memory CD45RA+ cells. Using immunoSEQ multiplex PCR, the repertoire was profiled, and TCRdb retains in-frame clones only, with some absent. The data show around 2,000,000 clones, about 94% seen once. What was sequenced was naive CD8+ T cells sorted from blood. These receptors all come from a man aged 18-30 years in good health.

V is TRBV27 and J is TRBJ2-7, with D possibly called TRBD1 or TRBD2 (6 bases each). V lost 8 bases and J lost 0, with 17 bases in between. The CDR3 extends over 15 amino acids. CDR1 is MNHEY, CDR2 SMNVEV, per germline (reference sequence). The CDR3, as DNA: TGTGCCAGCGGGTGGGGGGCAGGTTACTCCTACGAGCAGTACTTC. It codes for CASGWGAGYSYEQYF.

This clone occurred once. The chain joins TRBV7-9 to TRBJ2-5; 9 positions match TRBD1. Per germline, CDR1 SEHNR and CDR2 FQNEAQ (reference sequence). CDR3 length: 16 residues. Unmatched junction bases numbered 16, after V lost 4 bases and J lost 10 bases. This CDR3 is CASSSRDRDPAFDQYF. DNA of the CDR3: TGTGCCAGCAGCTCGAGGGACAGGGACCCTGCTTTTGACCAGTACTTC.

This clone was recorded only once. The chain employs TRBV11-2 and TRBJ2-1, with 7 bases matching TRBD2. V lost 7 bases, J lost 7 bases, and 4 bases stayed unmatched. The germline V gene encodes CDR1 SGHAT and CDR2 FQNNGV. This CDR3 is 12 amino acids long. Written as DNA, the CDR3 is TGTGCCAGCACCTTCGGGGGGAATGAGCAGTTCTTC. It translates to CASTFGGNEQFF. Filled out from reference TRBV11-2 and TRBJ2-1, the complete variable domain reads EAGVAQSPRYKIIEKRQSVAFWCNPISGHATLYWYQQILGQGPKLLIQFQNNGVVDDSQLPKDRFSAERLKGVDSTLKIQPAKLEDSAVYLCASTFGGNEQFFGPGTRLTVL.

This clone was seen just once. This chain uses TRBV5-4 with TRBJ2-5; maybe TRBD2 (6 bases). The germline V gene has CDR1 SGHNT and CDR2 YYREEE (reference sequence). There are 12 residues in the CDR3. The V and J ends lost 4 bases and 9 bases respectively, with 13 bases between them. The CDR3 loop is CASSHPAGPQYF. CDR3 bases: TGTGCCAGCAGCCACCCTGCGGGGCCCCAGTACTTC.

This clone was counted once. This chain connects TRBV7-2 to TRBJ2-2; D uncertain. V lost 5 bases and J 4 bases, leaving 11 bases between the germline ends. The CDR3 runs 14 residues. Looked up from germline, CDR1 is SGHTA and CDR2 is FQGNSA. The CDR3 here is CASSQVTSTGELFF. The CDR3 coding sequence is TGTGCCAGCAGCCAAGTCACCAGCACCGGGGAGCTGTTTTTT.

CDR3 protein: CASSPRLGQTRPANYGYTF. CDR3 nucleotides: TGTGCCAGCAGCCCGCGGCTGGGCCAGACTAGACCCGCTAACTATGGCTACACCTTC. The gene calls are TRBV11-2 and TRBJ1-2; D is unresolved. Trimming pared 5 bases from V and 0 bases from J, leaving 25 bases between. Germline CDR1 is SGHAT and CDR2 is FQNNGV. CDR3 size: 19 residues. Variable domain in full (rest from reference TRBV11-2 and TRBJ1-2): EAGVAQSPRYKIIEKRQSVAFWCNPISGHATLYWYQQILGQGPKLLIQFQNNGVVDDSQLPKDRFSAERLKGVDSTLKIQPAKLEDSAVYLCASSPRLGQTRPANYGYTFGSGTRLTVV.

With regard to this clone: The junction does not match germline at one end; this may be a read error. The sample contains more than one DNA sequence encoding this CDR3. The J gene is TRBJ1-1, the V gene TRBV6-1, with D perhaps TRBD1 (5 bases). CDR1 is MNHNS, CDR2 SASEGT, per germline. This CDR3 has 11 amino acids. The CDR3: CASSEQEKAFF. The CDR3 DNA is TGCGCCAGCAGTGAACAGGAGAAAGCTTTCTTT.

The chain has TRBV7-2 and TRBJ2-3; TRBD2 agrees at 7 bases. The CDR3 is 13 residues long. Trimming at V came to 7 bases and at J to 4 bases, leaving 5 bases not matched to a gene. The germline V gene has CDR1 SGHTA and CDR2 FQGNSA. Here the CDR3 DNA reads TGTGCCAGCACCTTGGGGGGGGCAGATACGCAGTATTTT. Amino acids: CASTLGGADTQYF.

This chain joins TRBV10-2 and TRBJ2-7; maybe TRBD2 (5 bases). CDR1 and CDR2 from the germline V gene are WSHSY and SAAADI. Trimming cost V 3 bases and J 4 bases, with 13 bases left between them. The CDR3 loop spans 14 amino acids. CDR3 coding DNA: TGCGCCAGCAGTGACAGACCTCCGGGGTACGAGCAGTACTTC. Its protein is CASSDRPPGYEQYF.

The V gene is TRBV30, the J gene TRBJ1-1, with D tentatively TRBD1 (6 bases). V lost 4 bases to trimming and J lost 5 bases, with 11 bases between them. This CDR3 spans 12 amino acids. CDR1 and CDR2 (germline): GTSNPN, SVGIG (reference sequence). CDR3 amino acids: CAWKAGVTEAFF. The DNA of the CDR3 is TGTGCCTGGAAGGCAGGGGTGACTGAAGCTTTCTTT.

This clone showed up just once. V gene TRBV19 combines with J gene TRBJ2-7, with 10 positions matching TRBD1. With 5 bases clipped from V and 7 bases from J, the junction kept 5 bases outside the gene matches. Per germline, CDR1 LNHDA and CDR2 SQIVND (reference sequence). The CDR3 runs to 13 residues. The CDR3 DNA reads as TGTGCCAGTAGTGTCGGGACAGGGGAAGAGCAGTACTTC. Translated, it gives CASSVGTGEEQYF.

The V and J genes are TRBV7-8 and TRBJ2-5, with 7 bases fitting TRBD2. V was pared by 5 bases and J by 2 bases, with 11 bases of the junction left unmatched. The CDR3 runs 16 residues. Germline CDR1 SGHVS, CDR2 FQNEAQ. The CDR3 loop is CASSHGLAGVQETQYF. CDR3 DNA: TGTGCCAGCAGCCACGGCTTGGCGGGAGTACAAGAGACCCAGTACTTC. Supplemented by reference TRBV7-8 and TRBJ2-5, the full variable domain reads GAGVSQSPRYKVAKRGQDVALRCDPISGHVSLFWYQQALGQGPEFLTYFQNEAQLDKSGLPSDRFFAERPEGSVSTLKIQRTQQEDSAVYLCASSHGLAGVQETQYFGPGTRLLVL.

The chain recombines TRBV14 with TRBJ2-7; D unresolved. V was trimmed by 4 bases and J by 6 bases, leaving 13 bases between them. Germline CDR1 is SGHDN and CDR2 is FVKESK. This CDR3 region has 13 residues. The CDR3: CASSRPDSPEQYF. The DNA for the CDR3 is TGTGCCAGCAGCCGCCCTGACTCGCCCGAGCAGTACTTC.

This clone has just one count. The rearrangement uses TRBV7-9 and TRBJ2-1, with 9 bases aligning to TRBD2. Germline CDR1 and CDR2: SEHNR and FQNEAQ (reference sequence). CDR3 length: 17 amino acids. The ends lost 5 bases at V and 7 bases at J; junction bases unmatched: 15. CDR3 loop: CASSQSLAGLKGNEQFF. The CDR3 DNA is TGTGCCAGCAGCCAGAGTCTAGCGGGACTAAAAGGGAATGAGCAGTTCTTC.

This CDR3 is CASSFRGAADTQYF. In DNA, the CDR3 is TGCGCCAGCAGCTTCAGGGGGGCGGCAGATACGCAGTATTTT. The chain has TRBV5-1 and TRBJ2-3; the D gene is possibly TRBD1 (7 bases). The CDR3 has 14 residues. The germline V and J ends were trimmed by 2 bases and 4 bases, with 11 bases remaining between them. The germline V gene has CDR1 SGHRS and CDR2 YFSETQ.

CDR3 region: CASSFLGERGYGYTF. The CDR3 DNA follows: TGTGCCAGCAGCTTTCTGGGCGAAAGGGGGTATGGCTACACCTTC. The chain employs TRBV5-6 and TRBJ1-2, with D possibly matching TRBD1 (6 bases). V was cut by 2 bases and J by 5 bases, with 16 bases left in between. Germline lookup yields CDR1 SGHDT and CDR2 YYEEEE. The length of the CDR3 is 15 residues.

The V gene is TRBV4-3, the J gene TRBJ1-2, with D maybe TRBD1 (5 bases). In germline, CDR1 is LGHNA, CDR2 YSLEER. CDR3 length: 15 amino acids. V was shortened by 0 bases and J by 5 bases, with 13 bases between the two germline ends. Here the CDR3 reads CASSQDRGSLYGYTF. DNA for the CDR3: TGCGCCAGCAGCCAAGATAGGGGCAGCTTGTATGGCTACACCTTC.

J is TRBJ2-7 and V is TRBV7-6, with D tentatively TRBD2 (5 bases). Trimming removed 5 bases from V and 4 bases from J, with 12 bases in between. Germline V lookup: CDR1 SGHVS, CDR2 FNYEAQ. The CDR3 consists of 13 residues. CDR3 bases: TGTGCCAGCAGCCCCACGCGGGTTTACGAGCAGTACTTC. It is translated as CASSPTRVYEQYF.

The chain joins TRBV2 to TRBJ2-5, with D uncertain. V shed 3 bases and J shed 5 bases, with 13 bases lying between them. CDR3 length: 14 residues. Germline CDR1 is SNHLY and CDR2 is FYNNEI. The CDR3 here is CASSEMAADETQYF. The CDR3 DNA follows: TGTGCCAGCAGTGAGATGGCGGCAGATGAGACCCAGTACTTC.

The chain has TRBV19 and TRBJ2-5; D might be TRBD1 (8 bases). Germline lookup yields CDR1 LNHDA and CDR2 SQIVND (reference sequence). The CDR3 loop spans 12 amino acids. V was clipped by 9 bases and J by 4 bases, with 12 bases between them. The CDR3 sequence: CARDREGETQYF. The CDR3 bases are TGTGCCAGGGACAGGGAGGGAGAGACCCAGTACTTC.

The J gene is TRBJ2-2, the V gene TRBV7-6; 11 bases map to TRBD2. Germline lookup yields CDR1 SGHVS and CDR2 FNYEAQ. The CDR3 extends over 14 amino acids. The V and J ends lost 5 bases and 5 bases, in that order; junction bases with no gene match: 1. The CDR3 DNA follows: TGTGCCAGCAGCCGACTAGCGGGAACCGGGGAGCTGTTTTTT. It is translated as CASSRLAGTGELFF.

This rearrangement joins TRBV28 to TRBJ2-1, with TRBD1 as a possible D gene (5 bases). The CDR3 sequence is 16 residues long. In germline, CDR1 is MDHEN, CDR2 SYDVKM. Trimming took 8 bases from V and 7 from J, leaving 24 bases between them. The DNA for the CDR3 is TGTGCCAGCCTTTCCCAGGGTCCACGTGAGGCTAATGAGCAGTTCTTC. This encodes CASLSQGPREANEQFF.

As for this clone: The sample contains more than one DNA sequence encoding this CDR3. The V gene is TRBV7-6, the J gene TRBJ1-5; D unclear. Trimming pared 3 bases from V and 2 bases from J, leaving 5 bases between. CDR3 length: 13 residues. Germline CDR1 and CDR2: SGHVS and FNYEAQ. The CDR3 is CASSFGGNQPQHF. The CDR3 coding sequence is TGTGCCAGCAGCTTCGGGGGCAATCAGCCCCAGCATTTT.

This clone was counted a single time. The rearrangement links TRBV6-6 to TRBJ2-7; 7 bases align to TRBD1. CDR1 is MNHNY, CDR2 SVGAGI, per germline (reference sequence). The junction had 4 bases not matched to a gene; V was cut back by 6 bases and J by 5 bases. CDR3 length: 12 residues. The CDR3 sequence is CASRGTADEQYF. DNA for the CDR3: TGTGCCAGCAGAGGGACAGCCGACGAGCAGTACTTC.

The chain uses TRBV28 and TRBJ1-4; D not resolved. Germline V gene data show CDR1 as MDHEN and CDR2 as SYDVKM. V lost 1 base and J 0 bases, leaving 9 bases between the germline ends. The CDR3 is 16 residues long. This CDR3 reads CASSLYRETTNEKLFF. CDR3 in DNA: TGTGCCAGCAGTTTATACAGAGAAACAACTAATGAAAAACTGTTTTTT.

V is TRBV7-9 and J is TRBJ2-7; 8 positions match TRBD2. Germline CDR1 reads SEHNR; CDR2 reads FQNEAQ (reference sequence). V shed 3 bases, J shed 2 bases, and the junction held 3 bases outside the gene matches. The CDR3 is 14 residues long. CDR3 nucleotides: TGTGCCAGCAGCTTGGGTAGCGGGGCCTACGAGCAGTACTTC. Residues: CASSLGSGAYEQYF.

In the case of this clone: Other DNA sequences in this sample translate to the same CDR3. This chain joins TRBV27 and TRBJ2-5, with a tentative D call TRBD2 (7 bases). The CDR3 runs 15 residues. The V end lost 3 bases, the J end lost 5 bases, and 16 bases lay between the germline ends. In germline, CDR1 is MNHEY, CDR2 SMNVEV (reference sequence). The CDR3, as DNA: TGTGCCAGCAGTTTCCTCGGGGGGCCAGGGGAGACCCAGTACTTC. This encodes CASSFLGGPGETQYF.

The chain couples TRBV2 to TRBJ1-1; maybe TRBD1 (5 bases). The germline gives CDR1 SNHLY, CDR2 FYNNEI. This CDR3 is built from 14 residues. The V end was cut by 10 bases, the J end by 7 bases, with 22 bases between. This CDR3 is CAISTRVGGNEAFF. The CDR3, as DNA: TGTGCCATCAGCACCAGGGTGGGCGGGAATGAAGCTTTCTTT.

The chain links TRBV6-5 to TRBJ2-3, with 9 bases identical to TRBD2. This CDR3 is 15 amino acids long. V lost 7 bases, J lost 6 bases, and 11 bases stayed unmatched. The germline CDR1 and CDR2 sequences are MNHEY and SVGAGI. CDR3 loop: CASNTGTSPLDTQYF. In nucleotides, the CDR3 is TGTGCCAGCAACACCGGGACTAGCCCCTTGGATACGCAGTATTTT.

The chain joins TRBV28 to TRBJ2-7; 7 bases line up with TRBD1. The CDR3 is made up of 15 amino acids. Looked up from germline, CDR1 is MDHEN and CDR2 is SYDVKM. V dropped 6 bases and J dropped 0; count of bases not matched to a gene: 8. Here the CDR3 DNA reads TGTGCCAGCAGCGATGGACAGGCTAGCTCCTACGAGCAGTACTTC. Protein product: CASSDGQASSYEQYF. Based on the CDR3 plus reference TRBV28 and TRBJ2-7, the full variable domain is DVKVTQSSRYLVKRTGEKVFLECVQDMDHENMFWYRQDPGLGLRLIYFSYDVKMKEKGDIPEGYSVSREKKERFSLILESASTNQTSMYLCASSDGQASSYEQYFGPGTRLTVT.

The rearrangement links TRBV5-1 to TRBJ1-2, with D unclear. From germline, CDR1 is SGHRS and CDR2 YFSETQ. The ends were cut back, 4 bases at V and 1 base at J, with 14 bases in the middle. This CDR3 contains 15 residues. CDR3 nucleotide sequence: TGCGCCAGCAGCCCGAACTCCGGGGTTAACTATGGCTACACCTTC. Translation: CASSPNSGVNYGYTF.

The chain is built from TRBV4-3 and TRBJ1-4; D is ambiguous. The V gene's germline CDR1 is LGHNA and CDR2 YSLEER. The CDR3 sequence is 13 residues long. V lost 2 bases to trimming and J lost 4 bases, with 5 bases between them. CDR3 nucleotides: TGCGCCAGCAGCCAAACAGTTAATGAAAAACTGTTTTTT. Translated, it gives CASSQTVNEKLFF.